This T cell receptor beta chain was captured by sequencing in a study of beta chain features in type 1 diabetes. Findings and limits, study-wide: Amplification by PCR could prefer shorter templates, with the same effect in patients and controls. Sequencing the cDNA could make cells with high TCR expression show up more than they should. For type 1 diabetes patients, VDJ junctions showed fewer insertions and more deletions. Type 1 diabetes patients had moderately but significantly shorter TCRB CDR3s in all four CD4+ subsets.

Expressed TCRB transcripts got sequenced, as all isolated RNA was reverse transcribed. Assay used: immunoSEQ multiplex PCR; TCRdb lists only in-frame clones, some missing. The sample holds about 660,000 clones, roughly 13% seen once. Via the markers CD45RO/CCR7/CD25/CD127/CD95/CD27, stem cell-like memory, regulatory, central memory and naive CD4+ cells were sorted. Germline V CDR1 and CDR2: MNHNS, SASEGT. This CDR3 has 12 residues. V was trimmed by 9 bases and J by 2 bases, leaving 9 bases between them. This clone has more than one count but fewer than ten. What it recognizes is unknown. The genes are TRBV6-1 and TRBJ2-3; perhaps TRBD2 as D (6 bases). Sequenced: naive CD4+ T cells from blood. The sequence was obtained from a man younger than 35 with type 1 diabetes. This chain's CDR3 is CASRRATDTQYF. The CDR3 DNA sequence: TGTGCCAGTAGGAGGGCCACAGATACGCAGTATTTT.